The present T cell receptor (beta chain) was sequenced within a study of shared clonotypes between healthy human individuals (dated by TCRdb to 2020 to 2022). A note on the overall study: Two women and a few men aged 18 to 49 years were included in the cohort. Blood TCR repertoires of about five healthy adults were deeply sequenced to estimate repertoire size and the extent of clonotype sharing between individuals. Libraries were prepared and TCR repertoires were sequenced by different laboratories using diverse techniques, in order to increase sequencing depth and limit assay-specific biases. Per donor, leukapheresis produced somewhere between about 0.94 and 9 billion PBMCs. Results the study describes overall, beyond this receptor: Based on pairwise subsampling, the degree of clonotype sharing among donors was expected to be affected by sequencing depth. The genetic and exposure-history diversity represented was limited by the small number of donors. Sampling was restricted to blood, and TCR repertoires in tissue are likely to differ from TCR repertoires in blood.

Spanning cysteine to phenylalanine, the CDR3 consists of 14 amino acids. CDR3 DNA only is kept here, 42 bases in frame from base 1. Germline trimming amounts to 4 bases on V and 8 bases on J, with 8 as the count of junction bases outside the gene matches. From a lookup of the germline V gene, CDR1 and CDR2 are SGHRS and YFSETQ. This clone has just one count. Its antigen is still unknown. No base qualities exist here, and no much larger clone lies one base off it. The donors were healthy, HIV-negative adults with no recently reported acute infections or vaccinations. Every donor was a Caucasian adult living in Nashville, Tennessee, USA. For unsorted samples, 90 million or so PBMCs were counted and genomic DNA was extracted with the QIAamp DNA Blood Mini kit. After blood collection by leukapheresis, PBMCs were isolated using Ficoll-Histopaque density gradient centrifugation and then cryopreserved in the vapor phase of liquid nitrogen.

TCR CDR3 regions were amplified from genomic DNA by multiplex PCR using the deep immunoSEQ assay. Genomic DNA extracted from each cell subset was distributed evenly over all wells of several immunoSEQ 96-well plates, and each plate served as one replicate. For unsorted PBMC, approximately 300 ng of genomic DNA, equivalent to around 33,000 T cell genomes, went into each replicate PCR. Ten immunoSEQ deep assay plates were used to sequence unsorted PBMC genomic DNA. The purified libraries were quantified using a Qubit 3.0 fluorometer, sized with a Bioanalyzer 2100, and then quantified again using the KAPA Library Quantification kit. Every immunoSEQ 96-well plate was sequenced on a dedicated single-read 150-cycle Illumina NextSeq 550 flow cell. The authors' analysis ran thus. Because the immunoSEQ output included only junctional sequences and no quality scores, the filtering could not be the same as the filtering used for full-length reads. To assign V/J genes and CDR3, sequences were annotated against IMGT germline references using PyIR, a Python wrapper for IgBLAST v1.9. Any read was removed if the V/J assignment was weak (E-value above 1e-6), the CDR3 was missing, or the read contained stop codons, out-of-frame junctions, or ambiguous translated residues. V3J clonotypes were defined as sequences sharing the same inferred V gene, J gene, and CDR3 amino acid sequence. Percentage overlap between repertoires was calculated by dividing the number of shared unique clonotypes by the size of the smaller repertoire. Richness of each repertoire was evaluated using RTK rarefaction, the Chao1 estimator, and Recon v2.1 estimates of unobserved clonotypes. In its TCRdb copy, this immuneACCESS table keeps in-frame sequences only and misses some clones. Where compared with another copy, unresolved V genes explain less than half of these, and the others have no known cause. V and J calls and clone size are given by that table; D and trimming were obtained from the DNA. In this sample the table shows about 500,000 clones, more than 70% of which occur a single time. Around 12% of the sample is taken by the ten largest.

Sequenced input: PBMCs. The chain joins TRBV5-1 to TRBJ1-4, and 7 junction bases match TRBD1. This sequence was found in a woman aged 40-49 years in good health. Some clones in this sample may be carry-over from other donors' samples. The DNA sequence is TGCGCCAGCAGCGCGACAGGGTTGAGGGAAAAACTGTTTTTT. Protein translation: CASSATGLREKLFF.